The entry below gives a single T cell receptor (beta chain) sequence along with its context. Its antigen remains undetermined. Per-nucleotide qualities are absent, and no much larger clonotype sits a single base away. The data stem from a study of lymphopenia after photon versus proton radiotherapy (dated by TCRdb to about 2019). In the study overall: In patients with gastrointestinal tumors who developed high-grade lymphopenia, the study compared the immunological effects of photon radiation therapy with those of proton radiation therapy. The study aimed to characterize how the two radiation modalities differ in their impact on the immune system. The approximately 20 patients in the cohort had gastrointestinal tumors, were treated with either photon or proton therapy, and subsequently developed lymphopenia. Study-wide conclusions, independent of this receptor: Once the lymphocyte count had reached its nadir, the repertoires of photon-treated patients showed oligoclonal expansion, particularly of CD8+ Temra cells, and this expansion drove the decline in diversity. Across the cohort, an inverse correlation was found between a larger post-nadir drop in TCR diversity and overall survival time among patients who died. The survival association was assessed only in patients who died, and better survival with proton therapy was presented by the authors as a possibility rather than a demonstrated result. Proton-treated patients stayed relatively stable during treatment, while photon-treated patients lost naive T cells and TCR diversity and gained effector/memory populations.

Library creation used the immunoSEQ multiplex PCR assay. Alongside multiparametric flow cytometry, deep sequencing of rearranged TCR beta loci was used to profile the T cell repertoires. Imported from immuneACCESS, the table was reduced by TCRdb to in-frame sequences with V and J called. These copies leave out some clones; in studies compared against another copy, an unresolved V gene accounts for under half, and the cause of the remainder is not known. The sample table shows tens of thousands of clones, and approximately 84% are seen once. Clones ranked in the top ten supply approximately 2.2% of the sample. Trimming costs V 6 bases and J 5 bases, and their ends lie 17 bases apart. Via the germline V gene, CDR1 is LGHNT and CDR2 FRNRAP. The CDR3 covers 14 residues, taking in both the cysteine and the phenylalanine. CDR3 DNA only is kept here, 42 bases in frame from base 1.

This sample comprised peripheral blood, obtained from a patient treated with photon-based radiotherapy. This clonotype was sampled from a man in his forties with gastric cancer. The sequence joins TRBV12-5 to TRBJ2-7; the D region possibly corresponds to TRBD1 (5 bases align). The DNA sequence is given as TGTGCTAGTGGCCATCAGGGCCGTTACCACGAGCAGTACTTC. It is translated as CASGHQGRYHEQYF.